Listed here are 10 T cell receptor beta chains from one sample, sequenced in a study of blood T cell repertoires in COVID-19. Assay used: immunoSEQ multiplex PCR; TCRdb lists only in-frame clones, some missing. The table has about 140,000 clones, around 83% seen once; the top ten hold 8.9%. Sequencing input: peripheral blood. These receptor sequences come from a man in his thirties or forties with COVID-19, enrolled during active disease.

This chain connects TRBV5-1 to TRBJ2-5; D call uncertain. The V end lost 4 bases, the J end lost 4 bases, and 5 bases lay between the germline ends. CDR3 length equals 11 residues. The germline CDR1 and CDR2 sequences are SGHRS and YFSETQ. The CDR3 is CASSRGETQYF. CDR3 nucleotide sequence: TGCGCCAGCAGCCGAGGAGAGACCCAGTACTTC.

CDR3 coding DNA: TGTGCCAGCAGTTACTCGTTAATATTGAACACTGAAGCTTTCTTT. Residues: CASSYSLILNTEAFF. The rearrangement joins TRBV6-5 to TRBJ1-1; D remains ambiguous. The CDR3 consists of 15 residues. V dropped 0 bases and J dropped 0 bases, with 8 bases sitting between them. Germline V gene lookup returns CDR1 MNHEY and CDR2 SVGAGI.

This clone was recorded once. This chain connects TRBV28 to TRBJ2-5, with 7 bases matching TRBD2. Germline V gives CDR1 MDHEN, CDR2 SYDVKM. This CDR3 has 15 amino acids. V was clipped by 5 bases and J by 3 bases; unmatched bases: 9. Written as DNA, the CDR3 is TGTGCCAGCAGTGGGGGGGGACTTGTGGAAGAGACCCAGTACTTC. Its translation is CASSGGGLVEETQYF.

Comment on this clone: Lacking the conserved final phenylalanine or tryptophan, this CDR3 likely reflects a read error. No DNA is shown, since the ends of the CDR3 on it are uncertain; the CDR3 is the one TCRdb lists. The V and J genes are TRBV5-6 and TRBJ2-7; the D call of TRBD2 is as the table states it, not checked on the DNA. The CDR3 length equals 14 residues, ends included. Germline V gives CDR1 SGHDT, CDR2 YYEEEE. CDR3 sequence reads: CASSLAPSGTQRIS.

A few counts support this clone. The gene calls are TRBV29-1 and TRBJ1-1; D possibly corresponds to TRBD1 (6 bases). Germline values: CDR1 SQVTM, CDR2 ANQGSEA. V was clipped by 4 bases and J by 4 bases, with 13 bases between them. The CDR3 has 13 amino acids. The DNA for the CDR3 is TGCAGCGTTGTCGGGCAGGGGTCCACTGAAGCTTTCTTT. It is translated as CSVVGQGSTEAFF. Drawing the rest from reference TRBV29-1 and TRBJ1-1, the complete variable domain is SAVISQKPSRDICQRGTSLTIQCQVDSQVTMMFWYRQQPGQSLTLIATANQGSEATYESGFVIDKFPISRPNLTFSTLTVSNMSPEDSSIYLCSVVGQGSTEAFFGQGTRLTVV.

The rearrangement joins TRBV19 to TRBJ2-1; no clear D. The germline V and J ends were trimmed by 6 bases and 0 bases, with 6 bases remaining between them. The germline CDR1 and CDR2 sequences are LNHDA and SQIVND (reference sequence). There are 13 residues in the CDR3. CDR3 sequence (DNA): TGTGCCAGTAGCGATAGCTCCTACAATGAGCAGTTCTTC. Translation: CASSDSSYNEQFF.

The chain uses TRBV10-1 and TRBJ2-2, with 9 positions matching TRBD1. CDR1 is WNHNN, CDR2 SYGVQD, per germline (reference sequence). CDR3 length equals 16 residues. After removal of 4 bases from V and 0 bases from J, the junction contained 3 bases not matched to a gene. The CDR3 DNA sequence: TGCGCCAGCAGTGGGGACAGGGTTTCGAACACCGGGGAGCTGTTTTTT. Amino acid sequence: CASSGDRVSNTGELFF.

The gene calls are TRBV19 and TRBJ2-1, with a possible D match to TRBD2 (5 bases). The CDR3 sequence is 11 residues long. Trimming removed 5 bases at V and 11 bases at J, with 10 bases between. Germline V lookup: CDR1 LNHDA, CDR2 SQIVND (reference sequence). As DNA, the CDR3 is TGTGCCAGTAGTGGAGAGGGTAAGCAGTTCTTC. It specifies CASSGEGKQFF.

The V call is TRBV6-4, the J call TRBJ2-2; 7 nucleotides line up with TRBD1. Losses at the gene ends were 6 bases for V and 5 bases for J; bases not matched to a gene: 6. CDR1 is MRHNA and CDR2 is SNTAGT in the germline V gene. CDR3 size: 14 residues. The CDR3 is CASRRDSTTGELFF. For the CDR3, the DNA is TGTGCCAGCAGACGGGACAGCACAACCGGGGAGCTGTTTTTT.

The CDR3 DNA follows: TGTGCCAGCAGCCAGAGGTCCGGGAAGTGGGCGTATGAGCAGTTCTTC. Its protein is CASSQRSGKWAYEQFF. The chain is built from TRBV11-1 and TRBJ2-1; tentative D call: TRBD2 (5 bases). V shed 5 bases and J shed 8 bases, with 22 bases lying between them. This CDR3 has 16 amino acids. Germline V gene sequence: CDR1 SGHAT, CDR2 FQDESV (reference sequence).